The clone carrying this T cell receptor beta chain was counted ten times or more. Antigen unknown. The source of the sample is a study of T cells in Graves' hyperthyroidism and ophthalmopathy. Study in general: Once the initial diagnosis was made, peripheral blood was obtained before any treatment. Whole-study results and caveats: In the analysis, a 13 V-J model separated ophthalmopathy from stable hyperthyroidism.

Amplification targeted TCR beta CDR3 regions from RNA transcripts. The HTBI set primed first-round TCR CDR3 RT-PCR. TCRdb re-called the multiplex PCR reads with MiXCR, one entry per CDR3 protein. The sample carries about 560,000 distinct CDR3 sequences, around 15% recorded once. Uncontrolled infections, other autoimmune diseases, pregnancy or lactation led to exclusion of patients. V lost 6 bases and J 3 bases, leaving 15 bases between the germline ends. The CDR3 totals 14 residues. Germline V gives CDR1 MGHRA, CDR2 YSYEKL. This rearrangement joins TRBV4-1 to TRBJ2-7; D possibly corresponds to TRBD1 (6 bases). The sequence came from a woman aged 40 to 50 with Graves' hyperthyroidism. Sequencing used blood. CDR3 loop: CASRPRDTSYEQYF. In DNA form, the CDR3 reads TGCGCCAGCAGACCGAGGGACACCAGCTACGAGCAGTACTTC.